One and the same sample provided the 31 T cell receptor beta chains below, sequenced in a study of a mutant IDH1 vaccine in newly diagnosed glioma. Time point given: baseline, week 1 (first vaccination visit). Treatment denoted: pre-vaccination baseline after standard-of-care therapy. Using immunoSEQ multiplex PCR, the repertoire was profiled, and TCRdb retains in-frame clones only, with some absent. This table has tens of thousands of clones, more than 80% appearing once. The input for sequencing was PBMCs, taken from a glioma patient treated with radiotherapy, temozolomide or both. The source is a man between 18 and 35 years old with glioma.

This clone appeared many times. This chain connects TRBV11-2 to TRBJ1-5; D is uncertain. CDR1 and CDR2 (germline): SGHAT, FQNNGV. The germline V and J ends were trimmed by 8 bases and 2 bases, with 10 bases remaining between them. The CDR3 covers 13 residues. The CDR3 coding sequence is TGTGCCAGCGGCGTATCGCGCAATCAGCCCCAGCATTTT. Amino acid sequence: CASGVSRNQPQHF.

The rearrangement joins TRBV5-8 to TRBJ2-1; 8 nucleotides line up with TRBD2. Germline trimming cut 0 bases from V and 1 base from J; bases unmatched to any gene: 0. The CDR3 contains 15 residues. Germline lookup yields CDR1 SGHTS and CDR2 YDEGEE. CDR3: CASSLASGSYNEQFF. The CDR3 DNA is TGTGCCAGCAGCTTGGCTAGCGGGTCCTACAATGAGCAGTTCTTC.

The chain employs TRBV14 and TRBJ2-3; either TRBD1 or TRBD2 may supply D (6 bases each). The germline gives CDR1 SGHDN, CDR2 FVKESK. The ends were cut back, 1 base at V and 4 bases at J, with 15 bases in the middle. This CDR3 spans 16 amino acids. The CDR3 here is CASSQVMNGGADTQYF. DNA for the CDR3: TGTGCCAGCAGCCAAGTTATGAACGGGGGCGCAGATACGCAGTATTTT. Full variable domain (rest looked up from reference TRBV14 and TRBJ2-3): EAGVTQFPSHSVIEKGQTVTLRCDPISGHDNLYWYRRVMGKEIKFLLHFVKESKQDESGMPNNRFLAERTGGTYSTLKVQPAELEDSGVYFCASSQVMNGGADTQYFGPGTRLTVL.

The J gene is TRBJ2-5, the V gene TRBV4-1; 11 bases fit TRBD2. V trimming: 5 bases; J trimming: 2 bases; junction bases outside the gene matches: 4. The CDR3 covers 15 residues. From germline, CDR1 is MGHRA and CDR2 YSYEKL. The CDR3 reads CASSSTSGRQETQYF. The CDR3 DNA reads TGCGCCAGCAGCTCTACTAGCGGGAGACAAGAGACCCAGTACTTC.

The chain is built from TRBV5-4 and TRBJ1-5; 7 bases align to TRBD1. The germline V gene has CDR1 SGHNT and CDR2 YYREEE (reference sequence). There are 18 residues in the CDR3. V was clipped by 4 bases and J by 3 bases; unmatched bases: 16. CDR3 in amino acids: CASSNSKAGGRDNQPQHF. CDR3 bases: TGTGCCAGCAGCAATTCGAAGGCAGGGGGAAGGGACAATCAGCCCCAGCATTTT.

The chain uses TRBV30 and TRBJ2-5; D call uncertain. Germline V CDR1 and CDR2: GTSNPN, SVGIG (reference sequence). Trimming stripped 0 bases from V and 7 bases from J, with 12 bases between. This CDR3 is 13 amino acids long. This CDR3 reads CAWSVSPVRTQYF. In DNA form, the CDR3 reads TGTGCCTGGAGTGTGTCCCCCGTTCGGACCCAGTACTTC.

The DNA for the CDR3 is TGTGCCAGCAGCTTAGACGATGGTGGTCAGCCCCAGCATTTT. Residues: CASSLDDGGQPQHF. V and J are TRBV7-2 and TRBJ1-5; D is uncertain. Between the trimmed V and J ends, which lost 1 base and 6 bases, there was a span of 10 bases. The CDR3 totals 14 residues. Germline V lookup: CDR1 SGHTA, CDR2 FQGNSA.

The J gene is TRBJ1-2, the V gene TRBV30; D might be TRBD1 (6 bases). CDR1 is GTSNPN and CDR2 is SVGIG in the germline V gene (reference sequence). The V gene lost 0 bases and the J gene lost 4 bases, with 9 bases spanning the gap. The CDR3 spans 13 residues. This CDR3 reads CAWSVIQGYGYTF. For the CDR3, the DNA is TGTGCCTGGAGTGTCATACAGGGCTATGGCTACACCTTC.

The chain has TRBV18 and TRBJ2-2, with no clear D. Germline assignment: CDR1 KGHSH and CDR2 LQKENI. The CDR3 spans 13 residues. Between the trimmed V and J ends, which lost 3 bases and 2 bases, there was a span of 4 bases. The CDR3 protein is CASSPDNTGELFF. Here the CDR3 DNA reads TGTGCCAGCTCACCTGACAACACCGGGGAGCTGTTTTTT.

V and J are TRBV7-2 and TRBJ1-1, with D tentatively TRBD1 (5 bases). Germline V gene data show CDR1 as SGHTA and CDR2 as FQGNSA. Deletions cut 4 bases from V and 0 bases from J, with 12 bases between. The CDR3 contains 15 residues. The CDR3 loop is CASSSDGAMNTEAFF. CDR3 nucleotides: TGTGCCAGCAGCTCTGATGGGGCGATGAACACTGAAGCTTTCTTT. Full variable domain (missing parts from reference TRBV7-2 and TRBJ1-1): GAGVSQSPSNKVTEKGKDVELRCDPISGHTALYWYRQSLGQGLEFLIYFQGNSAPDKSGLPSDRFSAERTGGSVSTLTIQRTQQEDSAVYLCASSSDGAMNTEAFFGQGTRLTVV.

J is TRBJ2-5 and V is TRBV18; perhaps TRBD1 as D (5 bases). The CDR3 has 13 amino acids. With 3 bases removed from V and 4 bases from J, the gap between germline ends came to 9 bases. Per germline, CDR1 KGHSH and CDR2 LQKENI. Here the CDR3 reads CASSPHRGETQYF. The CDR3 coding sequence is TGTGCCAGCTCACCCCATAGGGGAGAGACCCAGTACTTC.

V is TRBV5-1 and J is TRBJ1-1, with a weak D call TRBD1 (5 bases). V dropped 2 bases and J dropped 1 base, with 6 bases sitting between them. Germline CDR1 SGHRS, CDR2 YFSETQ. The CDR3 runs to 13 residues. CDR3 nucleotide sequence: TGCGCCAGCAGCTTCGGACAGAACACTGAAGCTTTCTTT. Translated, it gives CASSFGQNTEAFF. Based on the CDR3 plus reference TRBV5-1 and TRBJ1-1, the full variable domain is KAGVTQTPRYLIKTRGQQVTLSCSPISGHRSVSWYQQTPGQGLQFLFEYFSETQRNKGNFPGRFSGRQFSNSRSEMNVSTLELGDSALYLCASSFGQNTEAFFGQGTRLTVV.

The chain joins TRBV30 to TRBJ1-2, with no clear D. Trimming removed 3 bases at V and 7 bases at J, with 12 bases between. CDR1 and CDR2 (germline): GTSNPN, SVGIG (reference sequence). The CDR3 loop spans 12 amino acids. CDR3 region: CAWSSSHGGYTF. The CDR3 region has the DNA TGTGCCTGGAGCAGCAGTCACGGTGGCTACACCTTC.

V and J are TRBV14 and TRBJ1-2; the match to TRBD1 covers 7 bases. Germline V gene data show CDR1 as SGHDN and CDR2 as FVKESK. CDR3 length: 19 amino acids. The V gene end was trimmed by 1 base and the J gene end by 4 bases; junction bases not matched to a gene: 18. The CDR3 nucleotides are TGTGCCAGCAGCCAAGCTTTGGGACAGCGCGAAGGTCCTGTCTATGGCTACACCTTC. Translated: CASSQALGQREGPVYGYTF.

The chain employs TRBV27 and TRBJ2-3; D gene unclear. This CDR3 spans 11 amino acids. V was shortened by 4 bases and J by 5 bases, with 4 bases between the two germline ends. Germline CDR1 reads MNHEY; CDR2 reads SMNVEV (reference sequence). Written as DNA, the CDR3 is TGTGCCAGCAGTTCCATAGATACGCAGTATTTT. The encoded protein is CASSSIDTQYF.

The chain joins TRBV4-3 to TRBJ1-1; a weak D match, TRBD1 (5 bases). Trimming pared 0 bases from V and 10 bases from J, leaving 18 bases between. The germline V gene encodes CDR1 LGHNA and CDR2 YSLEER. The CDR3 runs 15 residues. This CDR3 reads CASSQESLRAGRAFF. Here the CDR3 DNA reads TGCGCCAGCAGCCAAGAGAGTTTAAGGGCAGGGAGAGCTTTCTTT.

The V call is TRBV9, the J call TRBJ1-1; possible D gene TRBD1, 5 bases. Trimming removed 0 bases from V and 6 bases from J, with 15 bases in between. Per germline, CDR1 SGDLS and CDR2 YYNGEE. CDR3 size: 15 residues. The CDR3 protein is CASSVGEGWGSEAFF. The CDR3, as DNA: TGTGCCAGCAGCGTAGGTGAGGGGTGGGGTTCTGAAGCTTTCTTT. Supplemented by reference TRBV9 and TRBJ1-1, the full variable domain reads DSGVTQTPKHLITATGQRVTLRCSPRSGDLSVYWYQQSLDQGLQFLIQYYNGEERAKGNILERFSAQQFPDLHSELNLSSLELGDSALYFCASSVGEGWGSEAFFGQGTRLTVV.

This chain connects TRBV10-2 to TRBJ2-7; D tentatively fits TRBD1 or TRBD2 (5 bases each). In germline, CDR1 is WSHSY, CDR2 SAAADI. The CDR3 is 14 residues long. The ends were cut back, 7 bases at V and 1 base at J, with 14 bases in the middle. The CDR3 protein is CASTWDGESYEQYF. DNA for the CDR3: TGCGCCAGCACCTGGGACGGTGAATCCTACGAGCAGTACTTC.

In DNA, the CDR3 is TGTGCCAGCTCCCCGGAGACGGCGGGGGCTGGTCAGCCCCAGCATTTT. Protein product: CASSPETAGAGQPQHF. This chain uses TRBV18 with TRBJ1-5, with D tentatively TRBD1 (6 bases). This CDR3 is 16 amino acids long. Trimming cost V 6 bases and J 6 bases, with 21 bases left between them. Germline V gene lookup returns CDR1 KGHSH and CDR2 LQKENI.

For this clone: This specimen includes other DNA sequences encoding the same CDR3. In nucleotides, the CDR3 is TGTGCCAGCAGCCCACAGGGAAGCAATCAGCCCCAGCATTTT. Translation: CASSPQGSNQPQHF. The V gene is TRBV7-2, the J gene TRBJ1-5, with D possibly TRBD1 on 6 matching bases. The CDR3 sequence is 14 residues long. V shed 5 bases and J shed 1 base, with 9 bases lying between them. Germline-derived CDR1 and CDR2 are SGHTA and FQGNSA.

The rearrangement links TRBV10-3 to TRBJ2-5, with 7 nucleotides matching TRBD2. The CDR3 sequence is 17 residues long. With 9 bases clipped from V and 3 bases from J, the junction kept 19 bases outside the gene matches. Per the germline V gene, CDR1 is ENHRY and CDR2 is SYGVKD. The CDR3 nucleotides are TGTGCCATTACCACTCGCCGCCGCGGGGGTGGAAAAGAGACCCAGTACTTC. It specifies CAITTRRRGGGKETQYF.

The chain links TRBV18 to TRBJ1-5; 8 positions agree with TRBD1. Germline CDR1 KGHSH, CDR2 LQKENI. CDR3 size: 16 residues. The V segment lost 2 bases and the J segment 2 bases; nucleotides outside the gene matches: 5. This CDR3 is CASSPSGQVRNQPQHF. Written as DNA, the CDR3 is TGTGCCAGCTCACCATCGGGACAGGTTCGCAATCAGCCCCAGCATTTT. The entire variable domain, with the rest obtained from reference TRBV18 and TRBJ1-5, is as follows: NAGVMQNPRHLVRRRGQEARLRCSPMKGHSHVYWYRQLPEEGLKFMVYLQKENIIDESGMPKERFSAEFPKEGPSILRIQQVVRGDSAAYFCASSPSGQVRNQPQHFGDGTRLSIL.

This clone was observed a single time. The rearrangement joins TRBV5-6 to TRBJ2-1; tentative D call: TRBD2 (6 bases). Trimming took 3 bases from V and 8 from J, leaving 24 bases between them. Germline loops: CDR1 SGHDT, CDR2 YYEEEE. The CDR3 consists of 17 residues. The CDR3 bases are TGTGCCAGCAGCTCGCCACCGGGAGCCCTTCTTGGCGATGAGCAGTTCTTC. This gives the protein CASSSPPGALLGDEQFF.

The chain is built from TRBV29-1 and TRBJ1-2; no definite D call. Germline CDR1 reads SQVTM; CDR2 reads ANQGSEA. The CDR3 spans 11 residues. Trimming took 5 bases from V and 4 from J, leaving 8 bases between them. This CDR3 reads CSVSNGYGYTF. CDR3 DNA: TGCAGCGTTTCAAACGGCTATGGCTACACCTTC.

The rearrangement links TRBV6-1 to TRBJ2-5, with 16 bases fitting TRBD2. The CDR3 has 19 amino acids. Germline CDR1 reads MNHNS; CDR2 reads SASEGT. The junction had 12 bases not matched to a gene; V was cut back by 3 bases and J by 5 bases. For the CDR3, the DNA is TGTGCCAGCAGTGACCCGGGACTAGCGGGGGGGGTCGGGGTGGAGACCCAGTACTTC. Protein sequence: CASSDPGLAGGVGVETQYF.

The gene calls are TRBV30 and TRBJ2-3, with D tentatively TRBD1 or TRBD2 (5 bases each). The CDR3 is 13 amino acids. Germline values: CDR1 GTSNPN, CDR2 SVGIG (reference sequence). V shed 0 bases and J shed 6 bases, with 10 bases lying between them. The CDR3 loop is CAWSVGTGDTQYF. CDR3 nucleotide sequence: TGTGCCTGGAGTGTAGGGACCGGGGATACGCAGTATTTT.

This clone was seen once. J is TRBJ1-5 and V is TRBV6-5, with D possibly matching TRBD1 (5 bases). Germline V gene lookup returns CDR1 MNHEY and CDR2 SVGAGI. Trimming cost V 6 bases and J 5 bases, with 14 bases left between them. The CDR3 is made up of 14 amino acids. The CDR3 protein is CASRRGLEDQPQHF. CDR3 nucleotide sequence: TGTGCCAGCAGGAGGGGCTTAGAAGATCAGCCCCAGCATTTT.

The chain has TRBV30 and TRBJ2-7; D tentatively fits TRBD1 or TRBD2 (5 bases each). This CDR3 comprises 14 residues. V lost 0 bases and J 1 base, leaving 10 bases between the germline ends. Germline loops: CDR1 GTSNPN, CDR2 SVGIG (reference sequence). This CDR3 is CAWSVSGRSYEQYF. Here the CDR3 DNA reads TGTGCCTGGAGTGTGTCGGGACGGTCCTACGAGCAGTACTTC.

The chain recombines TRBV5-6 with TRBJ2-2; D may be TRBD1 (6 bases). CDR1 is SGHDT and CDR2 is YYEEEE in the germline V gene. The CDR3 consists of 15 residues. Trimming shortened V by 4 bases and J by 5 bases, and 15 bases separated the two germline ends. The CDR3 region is CASSGFWGRTGELFF. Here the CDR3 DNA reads TGTGCCAGCAGCGGGTTTTGGGGGCGGACCGGGGAGCTGTTTTTT.

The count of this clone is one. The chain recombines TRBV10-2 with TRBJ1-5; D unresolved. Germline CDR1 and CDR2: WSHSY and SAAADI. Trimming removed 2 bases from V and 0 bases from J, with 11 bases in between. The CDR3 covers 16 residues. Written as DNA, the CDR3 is TGCGCCAGCAGTGAGGCAACAGAGTATAGCAATCAGCCCCAGCATTTT. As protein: CASSEATEYSNQPQHF.

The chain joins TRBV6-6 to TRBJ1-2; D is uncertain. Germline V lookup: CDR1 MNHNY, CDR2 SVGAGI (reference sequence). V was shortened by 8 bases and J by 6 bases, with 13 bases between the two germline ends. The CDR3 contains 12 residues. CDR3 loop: CASYRVPHGYTF. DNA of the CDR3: TGTGCCAGCTACAGAGTCCCCCATGGCTACACCTTC.